This is a list of T cell receptor beta chains from one sample in a study of early T cells in non-severe SARS-CoV-2 infection. Each CDR3 protein gets one entry after TCRdb re-called the 5' RACE reads with MiXCR. The sample yields 98,000 or so distinct CDR3 sequences, over 9.5% seen once. The sequencing used whole blood, collected at baseline. Receptor source: an adult who was a healthcare worker with PCR-confirmed SARS-CoV-2 infection or an uninfected control (not recorded which). The CDR3 runs from the conserved cysteine through the conserved F or W. A D gene is named only where the DNA matches it firmly. Size values are once, few and many counts, or a class for expanded clones, and some rows have none.

CASSTTLGAGELFF TGTGCCAGTAGTACGACCTTGGGGGCCGGGGAGCTGTTTTTT NA TRBJ2-2 few TRBV19
CAISESRARQETQYF TGTGCCATCAGTGAGTCGAGGGCTAGACAAGAGACCCAGTACTTC NA TRBJ2-5 few TRBV10-3
CASRVGTVNQETQYF TGTGCCAGCAGGGTTGGCACGGTGAATCAAGAGACCCAGTACTTC NA TRBJ2-5 many TRBV12-3/TRBV12-4
CATSREVRGRHEKLFF TGTGCCACCAGCAGAGAAGTCAGGGGACGGCATGAAAAACTGTTTTTT NA TRBJ1-4 NA TRBV15
CASSQVGGPIRHEQYF TGTGCCAGCAGCCAAGTAGGTGGGCCCATCCGGCACGAGCAGTACTTC NA TRBJ2-7 NA TRBV14
CASRVDGQVNEKLFF TGTGCCAGCAGGGTAGATGGACAGGTTAATGAAAAACTGTTTTTT TRBD1 TRBJ1-4 NA TRBV6-6
CASSSTGGNTEAFF TGCGCCAGCAGCTCAACAGGGGGGAACACTGAAGCTTTCTTT TRBD1 TRBJ1-1 few TRBV5-1
CSGEVGGYTDTQYF TGCAGTGGGGAAGTAGGGGGCTACACAGATACGCAGTATTTT TRBD1 TRBJ2-3 NA TRBV20-1
CAWTTGLSLRF TGTGCCTGGACCACCGGGCTAAGTCTCAGATTC NA TRBJ2-4 NA TRBV30
CASSRRTGSMNTEAFF TGTGCCAGCAGCCGGCGGACAGGTTCCATGAACACTGAAGCTTTCTTT TRBD1 TRBJ1-1 NA TRBV3-1
CASSIGGQQETQYF TGTGCCAGTAGTATAGGCGGACAACAAGAGACCCAGTACTTC NA TRBJ2-5 many TRBV19
CASSQAGGPDEQFF TGTGCCAGCAGCCAGGCGGGAGGGCCTGATGAGCAGTTCTTC TRBD2 TRBJ2-1 NA TRBV3-1
CASSTGIQETQYF TGTGCCAGCAGTACAGGGATTCAAGAGACCCAGTACTTC NA TRBJ2-5 few TRBV3-1
CASRRGKGTGELFF TGTGCCAGTAGACGGGGAAAAGGGACCGGGGAGCTGTTTTTT NA TRBJ2-2 few TRBV19
CASSVYESVRTPGQYGYTF TGTGCCAGCAGCGTATACGAATCTGTCCGGACACCTGGACAGTATGGCTACACCTTC NA TRBJ1-2 NA TRBV9
CASSTGNEQFF TGTGCCAGTTCTACAGGGAATGAGCAGTTCTTC NA TRBJ2-1 many TRBV18
CASSLEGRSNYGYTF TGTGCCAGCAGCTTAGAGGGGAGGAGTAACTATGGCTACACCTTC NA TRBJ1-2 few TRBV11-2
CASSLSRFYGYTF TGTGCCAGCAGCTTGAGCAGATTCTATGGCTACACCTTC NA TRBJ1-2 NA TRBV5-4
CSVRQSDTQYF TGCAGCGTTCGACAATCAGATACGCAGTATTTT NA TRBJ2-3 many TRBV29-1
CASSLQASNTEAFF TGTGCCAGCAGTTTACAGGCATCAAACACTGAAGCTTTCTTT NA TRBJ1-1 NA TRBV27
CASSLSSGGERAGELFF TGTGCCAGCAGCTTAAGTAGCGGGGGCGAACGGGCCGGGGAGCTGTTTTTT TRBD2 TRBJ2-2 NA TRBV7-8
CSAPDGKSGQDHYGYTF TGCAGTGCGCCGGACGGAAAGTCTGGGCAGGACCATTATGGCTACACCTTC NA TRBJ1-2 NA TRBV20-1
CSANTGAYNEQFF TGCAGTGCTAATACAGGGGCCTACAATGAGCAGTTCTTC TRBD1 TRBJ2-1 many TRBV20-1
CASKMLSNQPQHF TGTGCCAGCAAGATGCTTAGCAATCAGCCCCAGCATTTT NA TRBJ1-5 NA TRBV19
CAISESGIWGYTF TGTGCCATCAGTGAGTCGGGCATATGGGGCTACACCTTC NA TRBJ1-2 NA TRBV10-3
CASSFVLQLF TGTGCCAGCAGTTTTGTTCTTCAGCTCTTT NA TRBJ1-1 NA TRBV12-3/TRBV12-4
CASSLAQFF TGTGCCAGCAGTTTGGCGCAGTTCTTC NA TRBJ2-1 NA TRBV12-3/TRBV12-4
CASSLSGDRGYTF TGTGCCAGCAGTTTGTCGGGGGATCGCGGCTACACCTTC NA TRBJ1-2 NA TRBV12-3/TRBV12-4
CASSLMRVNTEAFF TGCGCCAGCAGCTTAATGCGGGTGAACACTGAAGCTTTCTTT NA TRBJ1-1 few TRBV5-1
CASSVGEINQPQHF TGTGCCAGCAGCGTAGGGGAGATTAATCAGCCCCAGCATTTT NA TRBJ1-5 many TRBV9
CASSQGGQGGDTIYF TGTGCCAGCAGCCAAGGCGGACAGGGGGGAGACACCATATATTTT TRBD1 TRBJ1-3 many TRBV3-1
CASSPVGGRGTDTQYF TGTGCCAGCTCACCCGTCGGGGGGCGAGGCACAGATACGCAGTATTTT NA TRBJ2-3 NA TRBV18
CASSWGLAGGPNTGELFF TGTGCCAGCAGTTGGGGACTAGCGGGAGGGCCGAACACCGGGGAGCTGTTTTTT TRBD2 TRBJ2-2 NA TRBV12-3/TRBV12-4
CSARPSGAAIYEQYF TGCAGTGCTAGACCATCCGGGGCTGCGATCTACGAGCAGTACTTC NA TRBJ2-7 few TRBV20-1
CASSKPRGLQDGGYTF TGTGCCAGTAGTAAACCCCGGGGGCTTCAAGATGGAGGCTACACCTTC NA TRBJ1-2 NA TRBV19
CSVAPGQALAKNIQYF TGCAGCGTTGCACCCGGGCAGGCCCTAGCCAAAAACATTCAGTACTTC NA TRBJ2-4 few TRBV29-1
CASSLRDLTYEQYF TGTGCCAGCAGTCTCCGGGACCTGACATACGAGCAGTACTTC NA TRBJ2-7 NA TRBV6-1
CASSQTFSSGEQFF TGTGCCAGCAGCCAGACTTTTAGCTCCGGTGAGCAGTTCTTC NA TRBJ2-1 few TRBV3-1
CSAIGGISYEQYF TGCAGTGCTATCGGGGGAATCTCCTACGAGCAGTACTTC NA TRBJ2-7 NA TRBV20-1
CASRHPFEKLFF TGTGCCAGCAGGCATCCATTCGAAAAACTGTTTTTT NA TRBJ1-4 NA TRBV6-1
CASSSVGDTEAFF TGCGCCAGCAGTTCCGTGGGGGACACTGAAGCTTTCTTT NA TRBJ1-1 few TRBV10-1
CASSERDNRGYTF TGTGCCAGCAGTGAGAGGGACAACCGTGGCTACACCTTC NA TRBJ1-2 NA TRBV2
CASSSDGASTDTQYF TGTGCCAGCAGCTCGGACGGCGCTAGCACAGATACGCAGTATTTT NA TRBJ2-3 few TRBV6-5
CASSMNRGGPQHF TGTGCCAGTAGTATGAACCGGGGCGGGCCCCAGCATTTT NA TRBJ1-5 few TRBV19
CASSRLGNTEAFF TGTGCCAGCAGCAGGTTGGGGAACACTGAAGCTTTCTTT NA TRBJ1-1 few TRBV7-8
CASSETLAGGPGDTQYF TGTGCCAGCAGTGAAACTCTAGCGGGGGGCCCGGGGGATACGCAGTATTTT TRBD2 TRBJ2-3 few TRBV2
CATSEGQGLATNEKLFF TGTGCCACCAGTGAAGGACAGGGCCTTGCAACTAATGAAAAACTGTTTTTT TRBD1 TRBJ1-4 NA TRBV24-1
CASSLYPEREETQYF TGCGCCAGCAGCTTGTATCCGGAGCGCGAAGAGACCCAGTACTTC NA TRBJ2-5 many TRBV5-1
CATSPGVQGEDTQYF TGTGCCACCTCCCCAGGAGTCCAGGGGGAAGATACGCAGTATTTT TRBD1 TRBJ2-3 NA TRBV12-3/TRBV12-4